This T cell receptor (beta chain) was retrieved from a study of shared clonotypes between healthy human individuals. The CDR3 totals 14 residues. Germline V gene sequence: CDR1 SGHDT, CDR2 YYEEEE. Trimming removed 7 bases at V and 3 bases at J, with 17 bases between. In the case of this clone: The antigen is not known.

Profiled with immunoSEQ multiplex PCR; TCRdb holds only in-frame clones, not every one. The repertoire holds over a million clones, approximately 76% seen once, with 1.4% to 1.5% in the top ten. The donor population consisted of healthy HIV-negative adults with no recent acute infections or vaccinations. Whole-study results and caveats: A handful of donors held about 5% of naive CD4 clonotypes in common. In having few donors, the study represented limited genetic and exposure-history diversity.

The TCR was taken from a young man in good health. The gene calls are TRBV5-6 and TRBJ2-7; D possibly matches TRBD1 or TRBD2 (6 bases each). Sequenced: memory CD4+ T cells sorted from blood. As for subset: CD45RA-negative fraction. The CDR3 DNA reads as TGTGCCAGCTCCCGGGGGCAGGGGTACTACGAGCAGTACTTC. Its translation: CASSRGQGYYEQYF.